This TCR beta chain came from a study of blood T cell repertoires in COVID-19. Overall study: Acute-phase and convalescent COVID-19 samples originated in the United States, Italy and Spain. T cells, B-cell-depleted T cells, or PBMCs provided the cDNA or gDNA that served as material.

In the study's own analysis: Reference gene primer amplification gave estimated nucleated cell counts. Method: immunoSEQ multiplex PCR; TCRdb's copy keeps in-frame clones and lacks some. Clone size and V and J calls were adopted from that table, with D and trimming inferred from the DNA. The sample contains 130,000 to 150,000 clones, 81% of which appear only once. V lost 2 bases and J 1 base, leaving 8 bases between the germline ends. This CDR3 comprises 14 residues. In germline, CDR1 is SNHLY, CDR2 FYNNEI. This sequence was found in a human donor in a cohort sampled during active COVID-19. The rearrangement links TRBV2 to TRBJ1-1; TRBD1 might be the D (5 bases). Input material: peripheral blood. The CDR3 DNA reads TGTGCCAGCAGTGAACTGGGGGGGAACACTGAAGCTTTCTTT. This sequence encodes CASSELGGNTEAFF.